This T cell receptor (beta chain) comes out of a study of Graves' ophthalmopathy and Graves' hyperthyroidism. General observations from the study: Most expanded thyroid clonotypes above 0.001 frequency also appeared in blood.

This clonotype appeared many times. The target antigen is unknown. Thyroid ultrasound, orbital computed tomography, TRAb, serum thyroxine and clinical symptoms formed the basis of diagnosis. Transcripts of RNA were the source for amplifying TCR beta CDR3 regions. First-round RT-PCR used HTBI primers; second-round multiplex PCR followed. TCRdb recomputed calls from the multiplex PCR reads with MiXCR, one row per CDR3 protein. The sample records about 220,000 distinct CDR3 sequences, under 25% being singletons. The source material was peripheral blood. This clonotype originated in a woman aged 50 to 60 with Graves' ophthalmopathy.

CDR3 in amino acids: CASSPRIQETQYF. The CDR3 bases are TGTGCCAGCAGCCCTCGGATACAAGAGACCCAGTACTTC. The chain employs TRBV11-3 and TRBJ2-5; no reliable D call. The CDR3 runs 13 residues. V dropped 5 bases and J dropped 2 bases, with 9 bases sitting between them. Germline V gene lookup returns CDR1 SGHNT and CDR2 YENEEA.